This T cell receptor beta chain was identified during a study of persistence of HIV-infected CD4 T cells. Cells were stimulated with CMV-infected fibroblast lysates at 8 to 10 ug/mL. Sorted nonresponding memory CD4+ T cells were CD40L-negative, CD69-negative, CD45RO-high. The germline V gene encodes CDR1 SEHNR and CDR2 FQNEAQ (reference sequence). With 5 bases clipped from V and 7 bases from J, the junction kept 2 bases outside the gene matches. The CDR3 has 12 residues. This was the immunoSEQ version 4 assay in survey mode. Only in-frame clones appear in the TCRdb table, and some are missing; sequencing was by immunoSEQ multiplex PCR. The sample lists more than 30,000 clones, more than 75% seen once, with 6.4% in the top ten. As for this clone: Its antigen remains unknown.

Sequenced material: CD4+ T cells sorted from PBMCs after approximately 18-hour stimulation, taken from a patient who received antiretroviral therapy. The genes are TRBV7-9 and TRBJ1-2; 9 nucleotides match TRBD1. The origin of this receptor is an adult woman with HIV who was CMV-seropositive. CDR3 amino acids: CASSRGQGGYTF. DNA for the CDR3: TGTGCCAGCAGCCGGGGACAGGGTGGCTACACCTTC.